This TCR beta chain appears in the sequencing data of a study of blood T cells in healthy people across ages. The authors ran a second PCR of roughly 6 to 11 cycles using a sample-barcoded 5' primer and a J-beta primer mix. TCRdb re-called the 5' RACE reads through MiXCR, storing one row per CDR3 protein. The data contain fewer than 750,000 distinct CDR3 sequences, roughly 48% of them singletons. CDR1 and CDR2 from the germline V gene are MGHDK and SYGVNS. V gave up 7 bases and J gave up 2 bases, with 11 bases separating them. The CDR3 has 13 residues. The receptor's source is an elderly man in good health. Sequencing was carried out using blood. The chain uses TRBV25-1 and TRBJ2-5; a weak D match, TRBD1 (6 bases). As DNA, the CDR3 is TGTGCCAGCAAAGGACAGTCACAAGAGACCCAGTACTTC. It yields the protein CASKGQSQETQYF.